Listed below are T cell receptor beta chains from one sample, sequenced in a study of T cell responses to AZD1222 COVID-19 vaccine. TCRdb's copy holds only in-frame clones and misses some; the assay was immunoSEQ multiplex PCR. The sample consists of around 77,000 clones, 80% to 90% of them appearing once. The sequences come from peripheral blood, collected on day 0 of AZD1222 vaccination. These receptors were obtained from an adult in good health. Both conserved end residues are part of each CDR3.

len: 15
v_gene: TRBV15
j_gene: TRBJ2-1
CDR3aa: CATSRDRSRDNEQFF

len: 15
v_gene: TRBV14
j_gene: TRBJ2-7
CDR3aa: CASSFGQVGGYEQYF

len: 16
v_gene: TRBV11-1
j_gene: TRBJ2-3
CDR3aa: CASSLSPAVSTDTQYF

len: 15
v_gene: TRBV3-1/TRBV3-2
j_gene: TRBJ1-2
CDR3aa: CASSPWDISGYGYTF

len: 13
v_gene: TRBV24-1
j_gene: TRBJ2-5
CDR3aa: CATAASGKETQYF

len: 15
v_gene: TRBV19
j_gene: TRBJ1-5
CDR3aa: CASKGQGVGNQPQHF

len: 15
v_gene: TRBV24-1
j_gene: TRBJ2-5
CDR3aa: CATSDQGPLGETQYF

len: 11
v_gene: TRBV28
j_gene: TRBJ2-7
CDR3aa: CASSLDGEQYF

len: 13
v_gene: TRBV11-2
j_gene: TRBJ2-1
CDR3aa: CASSLTGSNEQFF

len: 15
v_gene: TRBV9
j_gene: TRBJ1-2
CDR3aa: CASSVGGGGFYGYTF

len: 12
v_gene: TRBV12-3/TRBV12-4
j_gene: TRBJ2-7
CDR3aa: CASSGGVSEQYF

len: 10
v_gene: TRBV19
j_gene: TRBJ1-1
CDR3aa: CAMGNTEAFF

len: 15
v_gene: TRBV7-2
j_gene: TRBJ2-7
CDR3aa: CASSLVSGKSAEQYF

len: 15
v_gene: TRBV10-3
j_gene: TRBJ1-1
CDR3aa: CAIRSPGQGDTEAFF